The entry below describes one T cell receptor (beta chain). Its antigen is not known. This sample is drawn from a study of OX40 agonist ivuxolimab in advanced cancers. Turning to the study itself: An agonistic human IgG2 monoclonal antibody against OX40 (CD134) was given.

Sequenced by immunoSEQ multiplex PCR; TCRdb stores in-frame clones only, minus some. This sample carries about 28,000 clones, approximately 79% of them seen once, and the ten largest clones take over 25%. General study results and limits: Some of the nonresponding patients also showed low levels of normalized T-cell clonal expansion. The investigators did not determine what antigen specificity the expanded peripheral T cells had.

The V gene's germline CDR1 is MDHEN and CDR2 SYDVKM. The CDR3 is made up of 13 amino acids. Trimming took 8 bases from V and 4 from J; bases not matched to a gene: 5. The sequenced sample was CD4+ or CD8+ T cells sorted from blood, obtained in a trial of the OX40 agonist ivuxolimab. This chain uses TRBV28 with TRBJ2-7; 10 bases agree with TRBD2. The receptor comes from an adult with an advanced solid tumor such as melanoma, head and neck, liver or kidney cancer. CDR3 sequence reads: CASWTSGDYEQYF. As DNA, the CDR3 is TGTGCCAGCTGGACTAGCGGAGATTACGAGCAGTACTTC.